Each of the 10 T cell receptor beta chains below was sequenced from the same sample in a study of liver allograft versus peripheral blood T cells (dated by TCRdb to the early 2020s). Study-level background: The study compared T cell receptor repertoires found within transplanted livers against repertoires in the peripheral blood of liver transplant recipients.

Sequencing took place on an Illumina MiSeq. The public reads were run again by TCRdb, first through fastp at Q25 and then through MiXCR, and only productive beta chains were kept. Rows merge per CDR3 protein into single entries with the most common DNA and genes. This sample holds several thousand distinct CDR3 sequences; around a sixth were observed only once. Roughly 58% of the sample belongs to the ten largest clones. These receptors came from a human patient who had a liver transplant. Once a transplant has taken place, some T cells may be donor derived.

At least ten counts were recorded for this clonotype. The chain's CDR3 is CASSLLSQVNTEAFF. DNA for the CDR3: TGTGCCAGTAGTTTACTCTCACAGGTGAACACTGAAGCTTTCTTT. The gene calls are TRBV19 and TRBJ1-1, with TRBD1 as a possible D gene (5 bases). V gave up 5 bases and J gave up 0 bases, with 13 bases separating them. Germline lookup yields CDR1 LNHDA and CDR2 SQIVND (reference sequence). The CDR3 has 15 residues.

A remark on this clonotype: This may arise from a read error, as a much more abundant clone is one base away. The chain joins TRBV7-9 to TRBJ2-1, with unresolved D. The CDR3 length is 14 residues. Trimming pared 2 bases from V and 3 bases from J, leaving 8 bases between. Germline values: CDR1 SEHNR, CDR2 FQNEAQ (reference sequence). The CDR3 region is CASSLLTVYNEQFF. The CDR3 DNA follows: TGTGCCAGCAGCTTATTAACGGTCTACAATGAGCAGTTCTTC.

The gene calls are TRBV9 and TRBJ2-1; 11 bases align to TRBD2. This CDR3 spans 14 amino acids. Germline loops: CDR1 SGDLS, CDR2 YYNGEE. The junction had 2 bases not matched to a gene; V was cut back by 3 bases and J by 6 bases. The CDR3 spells CASSGSGGANEQFF. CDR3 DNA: TGTGCCAGCAGCGGTAGCGGGGGGGCCAATGAGCAGTTCTTC.

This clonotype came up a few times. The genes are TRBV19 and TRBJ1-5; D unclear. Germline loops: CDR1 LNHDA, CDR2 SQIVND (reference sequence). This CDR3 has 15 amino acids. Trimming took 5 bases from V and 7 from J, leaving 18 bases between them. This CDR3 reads CASSLTGFLGQPQHF. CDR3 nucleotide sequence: TGTGCCAGTAGTCTTACCGGGTTCCTTGGCCAGCCCCAGCATTTT.

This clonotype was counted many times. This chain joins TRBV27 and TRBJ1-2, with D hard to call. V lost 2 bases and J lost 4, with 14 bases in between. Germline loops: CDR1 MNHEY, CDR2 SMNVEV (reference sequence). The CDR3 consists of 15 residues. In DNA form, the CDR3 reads TGTGCCAGCAGTTTAGCCCCCTCCCCTGCCTATGGCTACACCTTC. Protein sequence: CASSLAPSPAYGYTF.

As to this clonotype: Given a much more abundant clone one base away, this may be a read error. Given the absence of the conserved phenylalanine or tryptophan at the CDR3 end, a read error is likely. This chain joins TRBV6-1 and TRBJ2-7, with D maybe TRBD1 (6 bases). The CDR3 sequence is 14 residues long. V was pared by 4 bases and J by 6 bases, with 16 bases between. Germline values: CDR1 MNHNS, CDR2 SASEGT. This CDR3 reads CASSAKDRSLEQYI. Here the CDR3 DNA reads TGTGCCAGCAGTGCTAAGGACAGAAGCCTCGAGCAGTACATC.

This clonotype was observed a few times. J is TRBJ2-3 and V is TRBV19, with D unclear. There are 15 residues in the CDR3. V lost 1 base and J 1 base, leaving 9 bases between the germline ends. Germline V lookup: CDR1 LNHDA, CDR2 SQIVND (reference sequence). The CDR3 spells CASSIGVFGTDTQYF. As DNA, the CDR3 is TGTGCCAGTAGTATAGGTGTCTTTGGCACAGATACGCAGTATTTT.

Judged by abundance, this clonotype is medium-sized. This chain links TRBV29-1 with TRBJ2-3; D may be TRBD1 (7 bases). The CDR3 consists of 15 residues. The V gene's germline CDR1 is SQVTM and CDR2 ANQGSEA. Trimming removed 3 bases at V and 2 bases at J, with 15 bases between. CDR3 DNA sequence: TGCAGCGTTGATGGTGGGGGGACAGACACAGATACGCAGTATTTT. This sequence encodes CSVDGGGTDTDTQYF.

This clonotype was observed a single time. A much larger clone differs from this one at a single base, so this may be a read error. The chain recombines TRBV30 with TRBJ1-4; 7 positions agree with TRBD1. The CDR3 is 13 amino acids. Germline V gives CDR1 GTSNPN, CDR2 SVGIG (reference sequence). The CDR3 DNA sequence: TGTACCTGGAGTCAGACAGGGAGAGGAAAACTGTTTTTT. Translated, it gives CTWSQTGRGKLFF.

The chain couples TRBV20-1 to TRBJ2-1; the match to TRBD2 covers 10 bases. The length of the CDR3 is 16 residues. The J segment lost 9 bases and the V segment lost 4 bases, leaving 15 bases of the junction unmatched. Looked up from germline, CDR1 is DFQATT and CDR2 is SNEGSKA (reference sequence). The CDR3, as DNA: TGCAGTGCTACTTCTAGCGGGGGACCTTATGTAGGTGAGCAGTTCTTC. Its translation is CSATSSGGPYVGEQFF.